The clone carrying this T cell receptor (beta chain) was counted at least ten times. Its antigen is not known. These data originate in a study of metastatic and nonmetastatic thyroid tumors. Study-wide context: Comparison of repertoires was carried out across blood and tumor or nodule tissue from malignant and benign thyroid patients.

Study-level points and caveats: Significantly higher TCR beta diversity was reportedly seen in malignant thyroid tumors than benign nodules, in blood and tumor.

MiXCR reprocessed the PCR reads for TCRdb. In the table there are 23,000 or so clones, around 30% of which are singletons. All patients reached thyroid surgery having received no treatment beforehand. The clonotype was recovered from a female donor with papillary thyroid cancer or a benign thyroid nodule (not recorded which). Some clones in this sample may be carry-over from other donors' samples. Material for sequencing was blood.

CDR3 sequence: CSSAPLGGSSYNEQFF. The DNA for the CDR3 is TGCAGCTCAGCTCCCCTAGGGGGGAGTTCCTACAATGAGCAGTTCTTC. The rearrangement links TRBV20-1 to TRBJ2-1, with D possibly called TRBD1 or TRBD2 (6 bases each). From germline, CDR1 is DFQATT and CDR2 SNEGSKA (reference sequence). CDR3 length: 16 amino acids.